This TCR beta chain appears in the sequencing data of a study of blood T cell repertoires in COVID-19. Study overall: There were acute and convalescent COVID-19 samples, and they came from the United States, Italy and Spain. PBMCs, B-cell-depleted T cells, or T cells provided the cDNA or gDNA that made up the material.

Authors' data handling: How many nucleated cells were present was estimated from reference gene primer amplification. Only in-frame clones appear in the TCRdb table, and some are missing; sequencing was by immunoSEQ multiplex PCR. From that table come the V and J calls and clone size; the DNA was used to work out D and trimming. Among around 70,000 clones listed, about nine tenths were seen once. Germline V gives CDR1 SQVTM, CDR2 ANQGSEA. V lost 5 bases, J lost 2 bases, and 19 bases lay in between. The CDR3 extends over 15 amino acids. This chain links TRBV29-1 with TRBJ2-7; D is perhaps TRBD2 (5 bases). The receptor's source is a man between 45 and 60 years old with active COVID-19. Material for sequencing was peripheral blood. The CDR3 is CSVISRPTTTYEQYF. The CDR3 nucleotides read TGCAGCGTTATATCGAGGCCGACTACTACCTACGAGCAGTACTTC.